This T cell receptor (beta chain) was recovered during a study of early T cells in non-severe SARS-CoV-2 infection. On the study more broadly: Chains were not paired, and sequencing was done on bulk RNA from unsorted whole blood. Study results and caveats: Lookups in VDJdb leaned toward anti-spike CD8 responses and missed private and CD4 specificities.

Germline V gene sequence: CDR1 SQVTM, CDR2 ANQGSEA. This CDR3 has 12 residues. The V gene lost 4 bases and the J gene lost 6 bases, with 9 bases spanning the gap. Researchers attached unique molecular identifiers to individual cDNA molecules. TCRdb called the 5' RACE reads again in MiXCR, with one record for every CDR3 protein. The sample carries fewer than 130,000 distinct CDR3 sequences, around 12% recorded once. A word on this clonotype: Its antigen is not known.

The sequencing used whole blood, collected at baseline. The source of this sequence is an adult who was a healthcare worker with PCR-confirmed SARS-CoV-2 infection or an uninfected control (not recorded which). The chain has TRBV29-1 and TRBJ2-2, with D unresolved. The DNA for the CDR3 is TGCAGCGTTGGTGGCCCGGCCGGGGAGCTGTTTTTT. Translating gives CSVGGPAGELFF.